A selection of T cell receptor beta chains follows, all from one sample in a study of cytomegalovirus exposure and HLA in healthy donors. Data came from immunoSEQ multiplex PCR; TCRdb stores just in-frame clones and leaves some out. The profile shows 120,000 to 150,000 clones, 70% to 90% of them singletons. Sequenced material: PBMCs. Receptors were obtained from a woman aged 18-29 years in good health and CMV-seropositive. The CDR3 runs from the conserved cysteine through the conserved F or W. The D gene is left open where the match is weak. For some rows the clone size is stated as once, few or many, or as a class when expanded; others skip it.

CDR3 DNA	CDR3 protein	clone size	J gene	D gene	V gene
TGTGCCAGCAGTGAGGTTTTACCCACAGCCTACGAGCAGTACTTC	CASSEVLPTAYEQYF	NA	TRBJ2-7	NA	TRBV2
TGTGCCAGTAGTCCCGGCGGTACAGGGCAGCCCCAGCATTTT	CASSPGGTGQPQHF	NA	TRBJ1-5	NA	TRBV19
TGCGCCAGCAGTGAGTGGCCTTACAATGAGCAGTTCTTC	CASSEWPYNEQFF	NA	TRBJ2-1	NA	TRBV10-1
TGTGCTAGTGGTTTCCCCCCGGGGGAACTGGAGACCCAGTACTTC	CASGFPPGELETQYF	NA	TRBJ2-5	NA	TRBV12-5
TGCAGCGTGGAGACAGCAACTAATGAAAAACTGTTTTTT	CSVETATNEKLFF	NA	TRBJ1-4	NA	TRBV29-1
TGTGCCAGCAGCTTATCGGGACAGGGTCACGAGCAGTACTTC	CASSLSGQGHEQYF	NA	TRBJ2-7	TRBD1	TRBV7-9
TGCAGCGTGAAGGGACAGGGACACTACGAGCAGTACTTC	CSVKGQGHYEQYF	NA	TRBJ2-7	TRBD1	TRBV29-1
TGTGCCAGCAGCTCTAGCGGGAGCAGGTCTGAGCAGTTCTTC	CASSSSGSRSEQFF	NA	TRBJ2-1	TRBD2	TRBV9
TGTGCCAGCAGTTTTTACAGGGTACCCACCTACGAGCAGTACTTC	CASSFYRVPTYEQYF	NA	TRBJ2-7	NA	TRBV28
TGTGCCAGCAGCTTACCCGACAGTTACGAGCAGTACTTC	CASSLPDSYEQYF	once	TRBJ2-7	NA	TRBV13
TGCGCCAGCAGCCCCGCTCCAGGACTAGCGGGGAACGAGCAGTACTTC	CASSPAPGLAGNEQYF	NA	TRBJ2-7	TRBD2	TRBV5-1
TGCAGCGTTGAAGTTGTAAGGACAGAGAACACTGAAGCTTTCTTT	CSVEVVRTENTEAFF	NA	TRBJ1-1	NA	TRBV29-1
TGCGCCAGCTCGGCGACTAGGGCGGGGGGGACCCAGTACTTC	CASSATRAGGTQYF	NA	TRBJ2-5	TRBD2	TRBV10-1
TGTGCCAGCTCAGGTTCGGGGACAGGGGTCGGCTACACCTTC	CASSGSGTGVGYTF	NA	TRBJ1-2	TRBD1	TRBV18
TGTGCCAGTAGTATAGATCATGGGACTCGATCTCTTGGCTACACCTTC	CASSIDHGTRSLGYTF	NA	TRBJ1-2	NA	TRBV19
TGTGCCAGCAGCAAATTTGGAAACACCATATATTTT	CASSKFGNTIYF	NA	TRBJ1-3	NA	TRBV28
TGTGCCATCAGCGCCGTTAGCACCGGGGAGCTGTTTTTT	CAISAVSTGELFF	NA	TRBJ2-2	NA	TRBV10-3
TGCGCCAGCAGCTTACAGGGTCCAACCTACGAGCAGTACTTC	CASSLQGPTYEQYF	once	TRBJ2-7	NA	TRBV5-1
TGCGCCAGCAGCCATAAAGACATTAGACTAGCGGGAGTTTTTACGCAGTATTTT	CASSHKDIRLAGVFTQYF	NA	TRBJ2-3	TRBD2	TRBV4-3
TGTGCCAGCAGCCGGTGGAACACTGAAGCTTTCTTT	CASSRWNTEAFF	NA	TRBJ1-1	NA	TRBV11-2
TGTGCCATCAGTGTAGGGGACAGAGCCTACGAGCAGTACTTC	CAISVGDRAYEQYF	NA	TRBJ2-7	TRBD1	TRBV10-3
TGTGCCAGCAGCCCGGACAGGGCGGTCTATGGCTACACCTTC	CASSPDRAVYGYTF	NA	TRBJ1-2	TRBD1	TRBV6-1
TGTGCCAGCAGAGTCGAATGGACTAGCGTGACATACGAGCAGTACTTC	CASRVEWTSVTYEQYF	once	TRBJ2-7	TRBD2	TRBV2
TGTGCCACCAGCCCCGGGCCTAGCGGGAGTTTCGGGTACGAGCAGTACTTC	CATSPGPSGSFGYEQYF	few	TRBJ2-7	TRBD2	TRBV15
TGTGCCAGTAGTATCGCCACAACGGGTACAGATACGCAGTATTTT	CASSIATTGTDTQYF	few	TRBJ2-3	NA	TRBV19
TGTGCCAGCAGCGCCGGAGGGCCAGATACGCAGTATTTT	CASSAGGPDTQYF	NA	TRBJ2-3	NA	TRBV5-6